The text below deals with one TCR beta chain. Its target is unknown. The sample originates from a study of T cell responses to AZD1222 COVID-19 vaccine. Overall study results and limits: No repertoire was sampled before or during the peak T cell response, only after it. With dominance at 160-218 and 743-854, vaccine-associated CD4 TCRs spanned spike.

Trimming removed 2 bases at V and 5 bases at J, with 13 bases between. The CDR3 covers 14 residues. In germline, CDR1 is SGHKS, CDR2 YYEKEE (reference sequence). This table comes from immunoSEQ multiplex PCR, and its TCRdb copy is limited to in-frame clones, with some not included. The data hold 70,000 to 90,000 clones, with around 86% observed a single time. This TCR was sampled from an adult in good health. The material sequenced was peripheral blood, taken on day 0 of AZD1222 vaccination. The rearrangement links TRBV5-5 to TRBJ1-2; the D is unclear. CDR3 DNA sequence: TGTGCCAGCAGCTTCTCTGAGGCCTTATATGGCTACACCTTC. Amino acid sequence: CASSFSEALYGYTF. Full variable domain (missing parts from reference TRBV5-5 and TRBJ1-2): DAGVTQSPTHLIKTRGQQVTLRCSPISGHKSVSWYQQVLGQGPQFIFQYYEKEERGRGNFPDRFSARQFPNYSSELNVNALLLGDSALYLCASSFSEALYGYTFGSGTRLTVV.